The T cell receptor (beta chain) under discussion was sequenced for a study of radiation and T cells in renal cell carcinoma. Time point denoted: blood 2 weeks post-SBRT. Treatment in this sample: 15 Gy SBRT to primary tumor, nephrectomy 4 weeks later. After SBRT, blood was collected at 2 and 4 weeks, plus baseline. Method: immunoSEQ multiplex PCR; TCRdb's copy keeps in-frame clones and lacks some. The sample yields tens of thousands of clones, 75% to 85% seen once. The sequencing used blood, collected from a patient whose treatment included radiotherapy and nephrectomy. The source is a woman in her 70s with renal cell carcinoma.

CDR3 DNA sequence: TGTGCCAGCTCGCAAGACCCGCCGCCGAACACTGAAGCTTTCTTT. This gives the protein CASSQDPPPNTEAFF. The V gene is TRBV18, the J gene TRBJ1-1; D is unclear. CDR1 KGHSH and CDR2 LQKENI come from the germline V gene. This CDR3 contains 15 residues. V was clipped by 6 bases and J by 1 base, with 15 bases between them. Full variable domain (missing parts from reference TRBV18 and TRBJ1-1): NAGVMQNPRHLVRRRGQEARLRCSPMKGHSHVYWYRQLPEEGLKFMVYLQKENIIDESGMPKERFSAEFPKEGPSILRIQQVVRGDSAAYFCASSQDPPPNTEAFFGQGTRLTVV.